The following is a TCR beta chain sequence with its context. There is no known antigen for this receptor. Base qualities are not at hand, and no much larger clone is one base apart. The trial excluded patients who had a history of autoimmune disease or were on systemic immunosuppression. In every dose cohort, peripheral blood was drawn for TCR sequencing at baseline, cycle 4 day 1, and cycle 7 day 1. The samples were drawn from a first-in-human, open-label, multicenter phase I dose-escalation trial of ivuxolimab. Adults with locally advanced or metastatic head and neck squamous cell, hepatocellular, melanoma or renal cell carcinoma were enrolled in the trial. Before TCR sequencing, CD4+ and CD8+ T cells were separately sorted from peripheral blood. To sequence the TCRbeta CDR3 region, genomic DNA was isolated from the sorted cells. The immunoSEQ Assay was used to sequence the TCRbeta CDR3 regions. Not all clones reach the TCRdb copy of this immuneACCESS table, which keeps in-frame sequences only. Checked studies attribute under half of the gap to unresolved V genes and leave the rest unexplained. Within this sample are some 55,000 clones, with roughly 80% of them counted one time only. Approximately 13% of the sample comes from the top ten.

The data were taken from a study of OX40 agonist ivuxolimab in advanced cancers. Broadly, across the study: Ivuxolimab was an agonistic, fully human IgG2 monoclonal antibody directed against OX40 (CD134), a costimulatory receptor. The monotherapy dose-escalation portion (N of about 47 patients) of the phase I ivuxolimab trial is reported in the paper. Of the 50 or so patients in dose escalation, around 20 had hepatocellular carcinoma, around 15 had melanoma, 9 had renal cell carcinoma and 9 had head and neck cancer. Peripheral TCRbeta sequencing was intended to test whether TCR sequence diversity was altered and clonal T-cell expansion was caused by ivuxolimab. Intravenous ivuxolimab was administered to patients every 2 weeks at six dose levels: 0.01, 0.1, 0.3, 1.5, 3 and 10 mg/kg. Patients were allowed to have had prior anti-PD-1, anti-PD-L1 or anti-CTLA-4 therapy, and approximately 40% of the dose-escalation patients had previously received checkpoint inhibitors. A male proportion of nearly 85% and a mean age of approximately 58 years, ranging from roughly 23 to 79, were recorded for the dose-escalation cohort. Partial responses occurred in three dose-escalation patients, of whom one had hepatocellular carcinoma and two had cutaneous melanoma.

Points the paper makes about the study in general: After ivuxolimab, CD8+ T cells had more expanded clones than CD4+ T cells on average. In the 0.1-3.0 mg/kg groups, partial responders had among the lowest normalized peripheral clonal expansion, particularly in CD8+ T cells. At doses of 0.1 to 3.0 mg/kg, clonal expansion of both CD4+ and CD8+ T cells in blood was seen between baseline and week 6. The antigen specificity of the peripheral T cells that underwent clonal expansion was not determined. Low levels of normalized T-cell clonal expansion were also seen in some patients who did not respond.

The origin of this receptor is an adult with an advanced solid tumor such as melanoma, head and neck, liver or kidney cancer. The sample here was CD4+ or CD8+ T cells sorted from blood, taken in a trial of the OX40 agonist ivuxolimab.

The nucleotide sequence is given as TGTGCCAGCAGCTTAAGCAACTCTGGAAACACCATATATTTT. Protein translation: CASSLSNSGNTIYF. Recombination linked TRBV7-9 to TRBJ1-3, with the D gene uncertain. The CDR1 and CDR2 encoded by the germline V gene (reference sequence) are SEHNR and FQNEAQ. The CDR3 measures 14 amino acids from cysteine to phenylalanine. CDR3 DNA only is kept here, 42 bases in frame from base 1. V is reduced by 2 bases and J by 0 bases, leaving a spacing of 5 bases between them.